This is a list of T cell receptor beta chains from one sample in a study of identical twins. TCRdb itself ran the 5' RACE reads through MiXCR, one entry per CDR3 protein. The data hold around 510,000 distinct CDR3 sequences, with 14% observed a single time. In addition, the sample was reused for a study of yellow fever vaccine responses in identical twins.

Sequenced input: CD4+ T cells sorted from blood. The source of these receptors is a young woman in good health. CDR3s include the opening cysteine and the closing phenylalanine or tryptophan. D genes are given only for firm matches. Where a row states a size, it is once, few, many or the class of an expanded clone; other rows omit it.

v_gene: TRBV9; j_gene: TRBJ2-2; abundance: -; d_gene: -; CDR3aa: CASSGSFGAGELFF; CDR3nt: TGTGCCAGCAGCGGGAGCTTTGGGGCCGGGGAGCTGTTTTTT
v_gene: TRBV20-1; j_gene: TRBJ2-3; abundance: -; d_gene: TRBD2; CDR3aa: CSARWGLAGASGTDTQYF; CDR3nt: TGCAGTGCTCGGTGGGGTCTAGCGGGGGCCTCAGGCACAGATACGCAGTATTTT
v_gene: TRBV4-3; j_gene: TRBJ2-1; abundance: -; d_gene: -; CDR3aa: CASSQSFDSYNEQFF; CDR3nt: TGCGCCAGCAGCCAATCCTTCGACTCCTACAATGAGCAGTTCTTC
v_gene: TRBV10-2; j_gene: TRBJ2-7; abundance: few; d_gene: -; CDR3aa: CASSDWDYEQYF; CDR3nt: TGCGCCAGCAGTGACTGGGACTACGAGCAGTACTTC
v_gene: TRBV27; j_gene: TRBJ2-5; abundance: few; d_gene: TRBD1; CDR3aa: CASSSTTGTAGSKDPNF; CDR3nt: TGTGCCAGCAGTTCTACGACCGGGACAGCAGGTTCCAAAGACCCGAACTTC
v_gene: TRBV5-1; j_gene: TRBJ2-5; abundance: -; d_gene: -; CDR3aa: CASSLRLFQETQYF; CDR3nt: TGCGCCAGCAGCCTACGACTTTTCCAAGAGACCCAGTACTTC
v_gene: TRBV6-2/TRBV6-3; j_gene: TRBJ2-1; abundance: few; d_gene: -; CDR3aa: CASTRFPSYNEQFF; CDR3nt: TGTGCCAGCACTAGGTTTCCCTCCTACAATGAGCAGTTCTTC
v_gene: TRBV3-1; j_gene: TRBJ1-3; abundance: few; d_gene: -; CDR3aa: CASSQVDSGNTIYF; CDR3nt: TGTGCCAGCAGCCAAGTTGATTCTGGAAACACCATATATTTT
v_gene: TRBV7-9; j_gene: TRBJ2-1; abundance: few; d_gene: TRBD2; CDR3aa: CASSPMSGGGYNEQFF; CDR3nt: TGTGCCAGCAGCCCCATGAGCGGGGGGGGCTACAATGAGCAGTTCTTC
v_gene: TRBV27; j_gene: TRBJ2-1; abundance: few; d_gene: TRBD2; CDR3aa: CASSSGWGGPGNEQFF; CDR3nt: TGTGCCAGCAGTTCCGGGTGGGGAGGGCCGGGGAATGAGCAGTTCTTC
v_gene: TRBV28; j_gene: TRBJ2-1; abundance: -; d_gene: TRBD1; CDR3aa: CASSLWDRPFF; CDR3nt: TGTGCCAGCAGTTTATGGGACAGGCCATTCTTC
v_gene: TRBV12-3/TRBV12-4; j_gene: TRBJ1-3; abundance: few; d_gene: -; CDR3aa: CASSFGQSAGRNTIYF; CDR3nt: TGTGCCAGCAGTTTTGGTCAATCCGCAGGGCGAAACACCATATATTTT
v_gene: TRBV5-4; j_gene: TRBJ2-2; abundance: -; d_gene: -; CDR3aa: CASSPVGTGELFF; CDR3nt: TGTGCCAGCAGCCCGGTGGGCACCGGGGAGCTGTTTTTT
v_gene: TRBV28; j_gene: TRBJ2-7; abundance: -; d_gene: TRBD1; CDR3aa: CASSEDRRQASSYEQYF; CDR3nt: TGTGCCAGCAGTGAGGACAGGAGGCAGGCTAGTTCTTACGAGCAGTACTTC
v_gene: TRBV4-1; j_gene: TRBJ2-3; abundance: -; d_gene: -; CDR3aa: CASSQGWGDTQYF; CDR3nt: TGCGCCAGCAGCCAAGGCTGGGGGGATACGCAGTATTTT
v_gene: TRBV7-2; j_gene: TRBJ1-5; abundance: many; d_gene: -; CDR3aa: CASSLAHSNQPQHF; CDR3nt: TGTGCCAGCAGCTTAGCTCACAGCAATCAGCCCCAGCATTTT
v_gene: TRBV11-1; j_gene: TRBJ2-6; abundance: few; d_gene: TRBD1; CDR3aa: CASSWGLGTGISGANVLTF; CDR3nt: TGTGCCAGCAGCTGGGGGTTGGGGACAGGAATATCTGGGGCCAACGTCCTGACTTTC
v_gene: TRBV20-1; j_gene: TRBJ1-1; abundance: -; d_gene: -; CDR3aa: CSARDLTGGTEAFF; CDR3nt: TGCAGTGCTAGAGATCTGACAGGTGGGACTGAAGCTTTCTTT
v_gene: TRBV24-1; j_gene: TRBJ2-7; abundance: -; d_gene: TRBD2; CDR3aa: CATGTGTRPYEQYF; CDR3nt: TGTGCCACCGGTACCGGGACTAGACCCTACGAGCAGTACTTC
v_gene: TRBV11-2; j_gene: TRBJ2-7; abundance: few; d_gene: -; CDR3aa: CASSSGITGAANDMREQYF; CDR3nt: TGTGCCAGCAGCTCCGGGATCACGGGGGCCGCAAATGATATGCGTGAGCAGTACTTC
v_gene: TRBV5-1; j_gene: TRBJ2-2; abundance: few; d_gene: TRBD1; CDR3aa: CASSLGDRDETGELFF; CDR3nt: TGCGCCAGCAGCCTCGGGGACAGGGATGAGACCGGGGAGCTGTTTTTT
v_gene: TRBV6-2/TRBV6-3; j_gene: TRBJ2-1; abundance: few; d_gene: TRBD2; CDR3aa: CASSWGSGRRSEQFF; CDR3nt: TGTGCCAGCAGTTGGGGGAGCGGGAGAAGGAGTGAGCAGTTCTTC
v_gene: TRBV28; j_gene: TRBJ1-2; abundance: -; d_gene: TRBD1; CDR3aa: CASSPGTGKGYTF; CDR3nt: TGTGCCAGCAGCCCTGGGACAGGGAAAGGCTACACCTTC
v_gene: TRBV20-1; j_gene: TRBJ2-1; abundance: few; d_gene: -; CDR3aa: CSARPGGLSEQFF; CDR3nt: TGCAGTGCGCGCCCAGGAGGACTAAGTGAGCAGTTCTTC
v_gene: TRBV21-1; j_gene: TRBJ1-3; abundance: few; d_gene: -; CDR3aa: CASSKPRTGCHQNTIYF; CDR3nt: TGTGCCAGCAGCAAACCACGGACAGGGTGTCACCAAAACACCATATATTTT
v_gene: TRBV5-1; j_gene: TRBJ1-6; abundance: -; d_gene: -; CDR3aa: CASSGLNSPLHF; CDR3nt: TGCGCCAGCAGCGGCCTTAATTCACCCCTCCACTTT
v_gene: TRBV19; j_gene: TRBJ2-2; abundance: -; d_gene: TRBD2; CDR3aa: CASSKLAVRPTGELFF; CDR3nt: TGTGCCAGTAGTAAACTAGCGGTTAGACCCACCGGGGAGCTGTTTTTT
v_gene: TRBV30; j_gene: TRBJ1-2; abundance: -; d_gene: -; CDR3aa: CAWKQGVYGYTF; CDR3nt: TGTGCCTGGAAACAGGGCGTCTATGGCTACACCTTC
v_gene: TRBV12-3/TRBV12-4; j_gene: TRBJ2-2; abundance: few; d_gene: -; CDR3aa: CASSQIGVNTGELFF; CDR3nt: TGTGCCAGCAGCCAAATTGGGGTAAACACCGGGGAGCTGTTTTTT
v_gene: TRBV20-1; j_gene: TRBJ2-3; abundance: few; d_gene: -; CDR3aa: CREDSLGTDTQYF; CDR3nt: TGCAGGGAGGACAGCCTAGGGACAGATACGCAGTATTTT
v_gene: TRBV2; j_gene: TRBJ2-2; abundance: -; d_gene: -; CDR3aa: CASKGELRELFF; CDR3nt: TGTGCCAGCAAGGGGGAGCTAAGGGAGCTGTTTTTT
v_gene: TRBV7-3; j_gene: TRBJ2-1; abundance: -; d_gene: -; CDR3aa: CASSRSAGLDPFF; CDR3nt: TGTGCCAGCAGCCGATCCGCCGGGCTCGATCCGTTCTTC
v_gene: TRBV11-1; j_gene: TRBJ2-1; abundance: few; d_gene: TRBD2; CDR3aa: CASSLEPVTSEKYNEQFF; CDR3nt: TGTGCCAGCAGCTTAGAGCCTGTGACTAGCGAAAAGTACAATGAGCAGTTCTTC
v_gene: TRBV24-1; j_gene: TRBJ1-2; abundance: few; d_gene: -; CDR3aa: CATSDRVYGYTF; CDR3nt: TGTGCCACCAGTGACCGCGTCTATGGCTACACCTTC
v_gene: TRBV6-5; j_gene: TRBJ2-1; abundance: few; d_gene: TRBD2; CDR3aa: CASSHTSGGADEQFF; CDR3nt: TGTGCCAGCAGTCACACTAGCGGGGGGGCCGATGAGCAGTTCTTC
v_gene: TRBV20-1; j_gene: TRBJ2-7; abundance: few; d_gene: TRBD1; CDR3aa: CSASPGQGASEQYF; CDR3nt: TGCAGTGCTTCTCCGGGACAGGGGGCCAGCGAGCAGTACTTC
v_gene: TRBV5-1; j_gene: TRBJ2-6; abundance: -; d_gene: -; CDR3aa: CASSLQVGANVLTF; CDR3nt: TGCGCCAGCAGCTTGCAGGTCGGGGCCAACGTCCTGACTTTC
v_gene: TRBV9; j_gene: TRBJ2-1; abundance: -; d_gene: -; CDR3aa: CASSSSFGYNEQFF; CDR3nt: TGTGCCAGCAGCTCATCATTTGGGTACAATGAGCAGTTCTTC
v_gene: TRBV9; j_gene: TRBJ1-2; abundance: few; d_gene: TRBD1; CDR3aa: CASSVAGQGYYGYTF; CDR3nt: TGTGCCAGCAGCGTAGCTGGACAGGGGTACTATGGCTACACCTTC
v_gene: TRBV18; j_gene: TRBJ2-6; abundance: -; d_gene: -; CDR3aa: CASSPASSGANVLTF; CDR3nt: TGTGCCAGCTCACCAGCCTCCAGTGGGGCCAACGTCCTGACTTTC
v_gene: TRBV7-2; j_gene: TRBJ2-7; abundance: -; d_gene: TRBD1; CDR3aa: CASSLMTGNYEQYF; CDR3nt: TGTGCCAGCAGCTTAATGACAGGGAACTACGAGCAGTACTTC
v_gene: TRBV6-1; j_gene: TRBJ2-5; abundance: many; d_gene: TRBD1; CDR3aa: CASSAQGAAETQYF; CDR3nt: TGTGCCAGCAGTGCCCAGGGGGCCGCGGAGACCCAGTACTTC
v_gene: TRBV3-1; j_gene: TRBJ2-7; abundance: -; d_gene: -; CDR3aa: CASSLGQTSYEQYF; CDR3nt: TGTGCCAGCAGCCTAGGACAGACGTCCTACGAGCAGTACTTC
v_gene: TRBV2; j_gene: TRBJ2-1; abundance: -; d_gene: TRBD2; CDR3aa: CASCSPSGGGFSYNEQFF; CDR3nt: TGTGCCAGCTGTTCCCCTAGCGGGGGGGGGTTCTCCTACAATGAGCAGTTCTTC
v_gene: TRBV23-1; j_gene: TRBJ2-6; abundance: few; d_gene: TRBD1; CDR3aa: CATHFQGQDSSGANVLTF; CDR3nt: TGCGCCACCCACTTTCAGGGACAGGATTCCTCTGGGGCCAACGTCCTGACTTTC
v_gene: TRBV29-1; j_gene: TRBJ2-3; abundance: -; d_gene: TRBD1; CDR3aa: CSVRTGRGSTDTQYF; CDR3nt: TGCAGCGTCCGGACCGGCAGGGGGAGTACAGATACGCAGTATTTT
v_gene: TRBV5-5; j_gene: TRBJ2-1; abundance: -; d_gene: -; CDR3aa: CASSLARNHEQFF; CDR3nt: TGTGCCAGCAGCTTGGCCCGAAACCATGAGCAGTTCTTC
v_gene: TRBV4-1; j_gene: TRBJ2-7; abundance: few; d_gene: -; CDR3aa: CASSQDWAYEQYF; CDR3nt: TGCGCCAGCAGCCAAGATTGGGCGTACGAGCAGTACTTC
v_gene: TRBV5-1; j_gene: TRBJ2-3; abundance: -; d_gene: -; CDR3aa: CASSLEALADTQYF; CDR3nt: TGCGCCAGCAGCTTGGAGGCGTTGGCAGATACGCAGTATTTT
v_gene: TRBV11-3; j_gene: TRBJ2-7; abundance: few; d_gene: TRBD2; CDR3aa: CASSLDGGGASEQYF; CDR3nt: TGTGCCAGCAGCTTAGACGGCGGGGGGGCAAGCGAGCAGTACTTC
v_gene: TRBV7-3; j_gene: TRBJ2-3; abundance: -; d_gene: -; CDR3aa: CASSLRFADTQYF; CDR3nt: TGTGCCAGCAGCTTAAGATTCGCCGATACGCAGTATTTT
v_gene: TRBV11-1; j_gene: TRBJ2-1; abundance: -; d_gene: -; CDR3aa: CASSLTLGRGKSSYNEQFF; CDR3nt: TGTGCCAGCAGCTTAACATTAGGACGGGGGAAGAGCTCCTACAATGAGCAGTTCTTC
v_gene: TRBV28; j_gene: TRBJ2-7; abundance: few; d_gene: TRBD2; CDR3aa: CASSQLAGGEQYF; CDR3nt: TGTGCCAGCAGTCAACTAGCGGGAGGCGAGCAGTACTTC